This T cell receptor beta chain was documented in a study of blood T cells in healthy people across ages. The CDR3 covers 16 residues. PCR was performed a second time for about 6 to 11 cycles using a sample-barcoded 5' primer and a J-beta primer mix. Via MiXCR, TCRdb re-called the 5' RACE reads, giving one row per CDR3 protein. The sample shows over 500,000 distinct CDR3 sequences, about a quarter of them seen only once. The same sample was also used in a study of T cells of mothers and their children.

Sequenced material: blood. The chain joins TRBV21-1 to TRBJ2-1; TRBD2 was called by the table and not checked on the DNA. TRBV21-1 is marked as a pseudogene. The TCR was taken from a boy aged 2 to 9 in good health. CDR3 sequence: CASSKHMTSGYNEQFF. The CDR3, as DNA: TGTGCCAGCAGCAAACACATGACTAGCGGCTACAATGAGCAGTTCTTC.